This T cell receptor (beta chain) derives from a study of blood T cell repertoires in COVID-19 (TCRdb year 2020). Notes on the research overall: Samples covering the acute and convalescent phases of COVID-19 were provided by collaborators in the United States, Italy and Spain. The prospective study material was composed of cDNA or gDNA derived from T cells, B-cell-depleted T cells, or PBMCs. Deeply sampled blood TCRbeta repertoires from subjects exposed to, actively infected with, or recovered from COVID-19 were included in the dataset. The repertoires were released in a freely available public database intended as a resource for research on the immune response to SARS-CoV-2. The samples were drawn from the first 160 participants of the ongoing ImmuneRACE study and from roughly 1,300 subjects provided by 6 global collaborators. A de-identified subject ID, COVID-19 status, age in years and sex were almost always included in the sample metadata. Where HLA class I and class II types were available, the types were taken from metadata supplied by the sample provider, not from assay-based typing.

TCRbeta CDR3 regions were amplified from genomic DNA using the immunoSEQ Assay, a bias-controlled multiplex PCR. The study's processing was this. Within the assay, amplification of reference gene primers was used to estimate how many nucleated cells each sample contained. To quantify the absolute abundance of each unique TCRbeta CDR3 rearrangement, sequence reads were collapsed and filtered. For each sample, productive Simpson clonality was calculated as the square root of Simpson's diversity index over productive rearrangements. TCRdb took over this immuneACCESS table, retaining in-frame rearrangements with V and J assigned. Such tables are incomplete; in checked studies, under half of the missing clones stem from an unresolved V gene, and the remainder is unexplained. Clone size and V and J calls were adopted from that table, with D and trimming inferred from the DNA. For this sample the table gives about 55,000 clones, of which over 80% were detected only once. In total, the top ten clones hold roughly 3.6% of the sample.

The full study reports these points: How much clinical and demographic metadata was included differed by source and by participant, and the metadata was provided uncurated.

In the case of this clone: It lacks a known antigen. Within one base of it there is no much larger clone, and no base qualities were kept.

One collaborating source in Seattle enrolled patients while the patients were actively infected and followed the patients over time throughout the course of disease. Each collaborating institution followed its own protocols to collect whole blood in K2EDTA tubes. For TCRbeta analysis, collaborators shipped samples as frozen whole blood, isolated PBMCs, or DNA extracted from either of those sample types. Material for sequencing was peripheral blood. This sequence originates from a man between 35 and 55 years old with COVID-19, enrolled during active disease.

The nucleotide sequence is given as TGTGCCAGCAGTTTCCAGGGGAGAAACACCATATATTTT. The encoded protein is CASSFQGRNTIYF. The rearrangement combines TRBV28 with TRBJ1-3, with a tentative D gene TRBD1 over 6 matching bases. The germline V gene gives CDR1 as MDHEN and CDR2 as SYDVKM. There are 13 amino acids in the CDR3, from cysteine to phenylalanine inclusive. Only CDR3 DNA is held: 39 bases, read in frame from base 1. Relative to germline, V is 3 bases shorter and J is 5 bases shorter, with 8 bases between their ends.